Below are 19 T cell receptor beta chains sequenced from a single sample in a study of cytomegalovirus exposure and HLA in healthy donors. Amplification used 60 Vbeta primers and 13 Jbeta primers. Repertoires were generated with immunoSEQ multiplex PCR, while TCRdb's copy carries only in-frame clones and drops some. This table lists 150,000 to 250,000 clones. The sequenced sample consisted of PBMCs. These receptors all stem from a boy aged 10-17 years in good health and CMV-seronegative.

The rearrangement joins TRBV29-1 to TRBJ1-2, with D maybe TRBD1 (6 bases). Trimming shortened V by 8 bases and J by 4 bases, and 14 bases separated the two germline ends. This CDR3 comprises 12 residues. The germline gives CDR1 SQVTM, CDR2 ANQGSEA. In DNA form, the CDR3 reads TGCAGCACCAGGGGTTTATTCTATGGCTACACCTTC. This codes for CSTRGLFYGYTF.

The rearrangement links TRBV7-9 to TRBJ2-2; D is perhaps TRBD1 (5 bases). Germline CDR1 SEHNR, CDR2 FQNEAQ (reference sequence). The CDR3 has 13 residues. V gave up 1 base and J gave up 6 bases, with 6 bases separating them. CDR3 nucleotides: TGTGCCAGCAGCTTAGTGGGGCCCGGGGAGCTGTTTTTT. Translated: CASSLVGPGELFF.

The chain uses TRBV30 and TRBJ1-5; D remains unclear. There are 15 residues in the CDR3. The germline CDR1 and CDR2 sequences are GTSNPN and SVGIG (reference sequence). Trimming shortened V by 1 base and J by 0 bases, and 10 bases separated the two germline ends. The CDR3 sequence is CAWSAVLYSNQPQHF. DNA of the CDR3: TGTGCCTGGAGTGCGGTACTGTATAGCAATCAGCCCCAGCATTTT.

The CDR3 DNA reads as TGTGCCAGCAGTTTGTGGGAGGCCCCCTACGAGCAGTACTTC. It encodes CASSLWEAPYEQYF. V and J are TRBV28 and TRBJ2-7, with D perhaps TRBD2 (6 bases). Germline assignment: CDR1 MDHEN and CDR2 SYDVKM. The CDR3 runs 14 residues. V dropped 3 bases and J dropped 2 bases, with 11 bases sitting between them.

The chain carries TRBV6-1 and TRBJ2-3; D is possibly TRBD1 (5 bases). The V and J ends lost 4 bases and 1 base respectively, with 9 bases between them. The germline V gene encodes CDR1 MNHNS and CDR2 SASEGT. There are 14 residues in the CDR3. The CDR3 loop is CASSGGSGTDTQYF. The CDR3 nucleotides are TGTGCCAGCAGTGGGGGCTCAGGCACAGATACGCAGTATTTT.

This chain links TRBV19 with TRBJ2-5, with D perhaps matching TRBD1 (5 bases). Trimming left V 10 bases short and J 1 base short, with 19 bases between. Germline CDR1 is LNHDA and CDR2 is SQIVND (reference sequence). CDR3 length: 15 residues. CDR3 region: CAIPGQIGRQETQYF. CDR3 bases: TGTGCCATTCCCGGACAAATCGGTCGCCAAGAGACCCAGTACTTC.

This rearrangement joins TRBV19 to TRBJ1-2; D might be TRBD1 (5 bases). The CDR3 sequence is 17 residues long. The ends were cut back, 5 bases at V and 1 base at J, with 20 bases in the middle. Germline loops: CDR1 LNHDA, CDR2 SQIVND (reference sequence). In DNA, the CDR3 is TGTGCCAGTAGTCACCTGGGTCAGGGAAAGCGTAACTATGGCTACACCTTC. It encodes CASSHLGQGKRNYGYTF.

The CDR3 spells CASSEVEGSTDTQYF. Written as DNA, the CDR3 is TGTGCCAGCAGTGAAGTTGAGGGTTCTACAGATACGCAGTATTTT. The chain employs TRBV6-1 and TRBJ2-3, with D maybe TRBD2 (5 bases). The germline V and J ends were trimmed by 1 base and 3 bases, with 11 bases remaining between them. Germline lookup yields CDR1 MNHNS and CDR2 SASEGT. This CDR3 spans 15 amino acids.

V is TRBV13 and J is TRBJ1-2; a possible D gene is TRBD1 (5 bases). Looked up from germline, CDR1 is PRHDT and CDR2 is FYEKMQ (reference sequence). The CDR3 runs to 16 residues. The V end was cut by 2 bases, the J end by 8 bases, with 21 bases between. The DNA for the CDR3 is TGTGCCAGCAGCTTAACCCTGATGGGGGGAGAGGGGGGCTACACCTTC. This gives the protein CASSLTLMGGEGGYTF.

This chain uses TRBV9 with TRBJ2-1; 11 bases agree with TRBD2. Trimming cost V 3 bases and J 6 bases; bases outside gene matches: 11. The CDR3 consists of 17 residues. Germline CDR1 reads SGDLS; CDR2 reads YYNGEE. DNA of the CDR3: TGTGCCAGCAGCGAGACAACACTAGCGGGGGCCCTCAATGAGCAGTTCTTC. Translation: CASSETTLAGALNEQFF.

The rearrangement joins TRBV5-6 to TRBJ2-5, with TRBD1 matching over 8 bases. The CDR3 loop spans 14 amino acids. Germline lookup yields CDR1 SGHDT and CDR2 YYEEEE. J gave up 6 bases and V 2 bases, and 6 bases lay outside the gene matches. The CDR3 loop is CASSFVDRGKTQYF. CDR3 sequence (DNA): TGTGCCAGCAGCTTCGTCGACAGGGGAAAGACCCAGTACTTC.

The chain links TRBV5-1 to TRBJ2-5; 14 nucleotides agree with TRBD2. The J segment lost 7 bases and the V segment lost 3 bases, leaving 14 bases of the junction unmatched. In germline, CDR1 is SGHRS, CDR2 YFSETQ. The CDR3 has 18 amino acids. The DNA of the CDR3 is TGCGCCAGCAGCTCCTCAAAGACTAGCGGGGGGGCCAGTCCGACCCAGTACTTC. It is translated as CASSSSKTSGGASPTQYF.

The CDR3 region is CASSLGRTAGGYTF. The CDR3 DNA reads TGTGCCAGCAGCTTGGGGCGGACAGCGGGGGGCTACACCTTC. The chain has TRBV5-6 and TRBJ1-2, with D possibly TRBD1 on 6 matching bases. Germline V gene data show CDR1 as SGHDT and CDR2 as YYEEEE. The CDR3 covers 14 residues. The germline V and J ends were trimmed by 0 bases and 8 bases, with 14 bases remaining between them.

This chain joins TRBV9 and TRBJ2-1, with D perhaps matching TRBD2 (5 bases). Germline CDR1 SGDLS, CDR2 YYNGEE. Trimming cost V 3 bases and J 1 base, with 14 bases left between them. The CDR3 is 16 amino acids. The CDR3 protein is CASSGRNGDSYNEQFF. For the CDR3, the DNA is TGTGCCAGCAGCGGAAGGAACGGGGATTCCTACAATGAGCAGTTCTTC.

The chain uses TRBV7-3 and TRBJ2-3; 9 positions agree with TRBD2. This CDR3 is 15 amino acids long. CDR1 and CDR2 from the germline V gene are SGHTA and FQGTGA. The V and J ends lost 2 bases and 6 bases, in that order; junction bases with no gene match: 6. The chain's CDR3 is CASSLGGGALDTQYF. The CDR3 coding sequence is TGTGCCAGCAGCTTAGGCGGGGGGGCCCTGGATACGCAGTATTTT.

The rearrangement joins TRBV6-5 to TRBJ2-3; 8 bases are shared with TRBD2. Germline CDR1 and CDR2: MNHEY and SVGAGI. V shed 5 bases and J 2 bases; nucleotides not matched to a gene: 6. The CDR3 totals 15 residues. CDR3 sequence reads: CASSPRGGHTDTQYF. Here the CDR3 DNA reads TGTGCCAGCAGTCCCCGGGGGGGCCACACAGATACGCAGTATTTT.

V and J are TRBV7-6 and TRBJ2-7; TRBD2 aligns across 8 bases. CDR1 and CDR2 (germline): SGHVS, FNYEAQ. The CDR3 has 15 amino acids. J gave up 1 base and V 5 bases, and 7 bases lay outside the gene matches. CDR3 nucleotide sequence: TGTGCCAGCAGCCGCAGCGGGGGTGCATCCTACGAGCAGTACTTC. As protein: CASSRSGGASYEQYF.

CDR3 nucleotide sequence: TGTGCCAGCAGCTACTCAACCGGAGGTCAGCCCCAGCATTTT. As protein: CASSYSTGGQPQHF. V is TRBV27 and J is TRBJ1-5; D ambiguous. Trimming cost V 6 bases and J 6 bases, with 15 bases left between them. This CDR3 is 14 amino acids long. In germline, CDR1 is MNHEY, CDR2 SMNVEV (reference sequence).

The chain joins TRBV4-1 to TRBJ2-5; no reliable D call. The end of the DNA fits TRBJ2-7 better, so the J call may be wrong. Germline loops: CDR1 MGHRA, CDR2 YSYEKL. This CDR3 region has 13 residues. The CDR3 nucleotides are TGCGCCAGCAGCCATGATCTCGGTTACGAGCAGTACTTC. Protein: CASSHDLGYEQYF.